This entry lists 26 T cell receptor beta chains sequenced from one sample in a study of read filtering for tumor transcriptome and immune sequencing. From about 400 ng of RNA, a library with molecular barcoded alpha/delta and beta/gamma adaptors was made. TCRdb reprocessed the reads with MiXCR, giving one entry per CDR3 protein. Of over 90,000 distinct CDR3 sequences in the sample, roughly a fifth were seen once. Source material: a population of CD138-negative cells sorted from bone marrow. These receptors were collected from a donor at least 40 years old with multiple myeloma.

As for this clonotype: Possible read error: a much larger clone is one base away. It is unclear where the CDR3 begins or ends on the DNA, so no DNA is shown, and the CDR3 is as TCRdb lists it. The chain recombines TRBV24-1 with TRBJ1-2. The CDR3 sequence runs 12 residues, both termini included. Germline values: CDR1 KGHDR, CDR2 SFDVKD. CDR3 residues: CATSDWGGGNTF.

This clonotype was observed a handful of times. This chain uses TRBV3-1 with TRBJ2-3; D is ambiguous. CDR1 is LGHDT, CDR2 YNNKEL, per germline (reference sequence). V lost 2 bases, J lost 2 bases, and 8 bases lay in between. The CDR3 has 14 residues. The chain's CDR3 is CASSQISYTDTQYF. The CDR3 nucleotides read TGTGCCAGCAGCCAAATAAGTTACACAGATACGCAGTATTTT.

This clonotype was picked up a small number of times. The V gene is TRBV20-1, the J gene TRBJ2-7, with D perhaps matching TRBD1 (5 bases). This CDR3 region has 16 residues. Deletions cut 2 bases from V and 6 bases from J, with 23 bases between. Germline V gene lookup returns CDR1 DFQATT and CDR2 SNEGSKA (reference sequence). DNA for the CDR3: TGCAGTGCTAGACAGGGCAGGAATCGCGTTTTGAGCGAGCAGTACTTC. Its protein product is CSARQGRNRVLSEQYF.

Many counts were recorded for this clonotype. The chain joins TRBV20-1 to TRBJ2-2; 10 nucleotides align to TRBD2. This CDR3 is 14 amino acids long. Trimming at V came to 4 bases and at J to 6 bases, leaving 5 bases not matched to a gene. Germline V gene lookup returns CDR1 DFQATT and CDR2 SNEGSKA (reference sequence). CDR3 loop: CSAKSGGAAGELFF. The CDR3 DNA reads TGCAGTGCTAAGAGCGGGGGGGCCGCCGGGGAGCTGTTTTTT.

This clonotype occurred many times. The chain has TRBV5-6 and TRBJ2-3, with D hard to call. Between the trimmed V and J ends, which lost 3 bases and 2 bases, there was a span of 7 bases. The CDR3 length is 13 residues. Germline V lookup: CDR1 SGHDT, CDR2 YYEEEE. CDR3 in amino acids: CASSSGNTDTQYF. CDR3 coding DNA: TGTGCCAGCAGCTCTGGGAACACAGATACGCAGTATTTT. The entire variable domain, with the rest obtained from reference TRBV5-6 and TRBJ2-3, is as follows: DAGVTQSPTHLIKTRGQQVTLRCSPKSGHDTVSWYQQALGQGPQFIFQYYEEEERQRGNFPDRFSGHQFPNYSSELNVNALLLGDSALYLCASSSGNTDTQYFGPGTRLTVL.

The chain joins TRBV11-2 to TRBJ1-5, with D maybe TRBD1 (5 bases). The CDR3 is made up of 13 amino acids. Trimming took 5 bases from V and 9 from J, leaving 14 bases between them. Looked up from germline, CDR1 is SGHAT and CDR2 is FQNNGV. The CDR3 bases are TGTGCCAGCAGCCCCGGGACCCAGCGGCCCCAGCATTTT. This sequence encodes CASSPGTQRPQHF. The variable domain in full, completed from reference TRBV11-2 and TRBJ1-5, reads EAGVAQSPRYKIIEKRQSVAFWCNPISGHATLYWYQQILGQGPKLLIQFQNNGVVDDSQLPKDRFSAERLKGVDSTLKIQPAKLEDSAVYLCASSPGTQRPQHFGDGTRLSIL.

This clonotype occurred many times. This chain links TRBV11-2 with TRBJ2-3; D may be TRBD2 (6 bases). CDR3 size: 14 residues. Trimming cost V 3 bases and J 3 bases, with 10 bases left between them. Germline V gene data show CDR1 as SGHAT and CDR2 as FQNNGV. CDR3 DNA: TGTGCCAGCAGCTTGGACTACTTGACAGATACGCAGTATTTT. Its protein is CASSLDYLTDTQYF.

This clonotype was seen at least ten times. The rearrangement links TRBV27 to TRBJ2-7; D may be TRBD2 (6 bases). There are 13 residues in the CDR3. Germline assignment: CDR1 MNHEY and CDR2 SMNVEV (reference sequence). Trimming took off 4 bases at V and 3 bases at J, with 10 bases between the two ends. CDR3 in DNA: TGTGCCAGCAGTTCTGGGCGGGACTACGAGCAGTACTTC. It encodes CASSSGRDYEQYF.

Concerning this clonotype itself: A much more abundant neighbour one base away suggests this may be a read error. The CDR3 is CASGLVLAADTQYF. The CDR3 bases are TGTGCCAGCGGCTTAGTCCTAGCAGCCGATACGCAGTATTTT. The J gene is TRBJ2-3, the V gene TRBV7-2; a weak D match, TRBD2 (5 bases). This CDR3 spans 14 amino acids. Germline loops: CDR1 SGHTA, CDR2 FQGNSA.

Concerning this clonotype itself: Its ends do not fully match the called genes, so a read error is possible. This chain uses TRBV7-9 with TRBJ1-5; unclear D gene. The V gene's germline CDR1 is SEHNR and CDR2 FQNEAQ (reference sequence). This CDR3 has 15 residues. This CDR3 reads CASSLAGYSNQPLHF. DNA for the CDR3: TGTGCCAGCAGCTTAGCGGGTTACAGCAATCAGCCCCTGCATTTT.

This clonotype occurred many times. V and J are TRBV6-5 and TRBJ2-1; TRBD2 is a possible D gene (5 bases). V was trimmed by 9 bases and J by 9 bases, leaving 12 bases between them. Germline V gives CDR1 MNHEY, CDR2 SVGAGI. CDR3 length: 11 residues. DNA for the CDR3: TGTGCCAGGAACCTTGAGGGTGAGCAGTTCTTC. This codes for CARNLEGEQFF.

V gene TRBV10-3 combines with J gene TRBJ2-2, with D hard to call. Trimming removed 10 bases at V and 5 bases at J, with 14 bases between. The CDR3 extends over 13 amino acids. Per germline, CDR1 ENHRY and CDR2 SYGVKD. The DNA for the CDR3 is TGTGCCACCTCCAATCTAGGAACCGGGGAGCTGTTTTTT. Protein: CATSNLGTGELFF.

This clonotype was observed a handful of times. The J gene is TRBJ1-2, the V gene TRBV11-2; D may be TRBD1 (6 bases). V was trimmed by 0 bases and J by 7 bases, leaving 15 bases between them. This CDR3 comprises 15 residues. CDR1 is SGHAT and CDR2 is FQNNGV in the germline V gene. The CDR3 sequence: CASSLDLVGGAGYTF. CDR3 bases: TGTGCCAGCAGCTTAGATCTCGTTGGGGGGGCTGGCTACACCTTC.

J is TRBJ1-5 and V is TRBV28; TRBD2 matches at 8 bases. The J call may not be correct, given that the DNA end is closer to TRBJ2-3. CDR3 length: 14 residues. The germline V gene encodes CDR1 MDHEN and CDR2 SYDVKM. CDR3: CASTPTGGTQPQYF. In nucleotides, the CDR3 is TGTGCCAGCACCCCGACGGGGGGGACCCAGCCCCAGTATTTT.

Ten or more counts support this clonotype. This rearrangement joins TRBV18 to TRBJ2-1; D uncertain. This CDR3 contains 11 residues. Germline CDR1 reads KGHSH; CDR2 reads LQKENI. The V gene lost 6 bases and the J gene lost 10 bases, with 10 bases spanning the gap. The CDR3 region is CASSQPPEQFF. The DNA of the CDR3 is TGTGCCAGCTCCCAGCCTCCCGAGCAGTTCTTC.

Many counts were recorded for this clonotype. The chain joins TRBV29-1 to TRBJ2-1, with 7 bases that match TRBD1. The CDR3 has 13 residues. Trimming cost V 6 bases and J 10 bases; bases outside gene matches: 12. In germline, CDR1 is SQVTM, CDR2 ANQGSEA. The CDR3 region is CSVGDRANREQFF. The CDR3 DNA follows: TGCAGCGTGGGAGACAGGGCAAATAGGGAGCAGTTCTTC.

Details on this clonotype: In this CDR3 the conserved last residue, phenylalanine or tryptophan, is missing, so a read error is likely. The chain employs TRBV11-2 and TRBJ2-1; 7 bases are shared with TRBD2. J gave up 0 bases and V 6 bases, and 8 bases lay outside the gene matches. CDR1 SGHAT and CDR2 FQNNGV come from the germline V gene. The CDR3 length is 16 residues. This CDR3 is CASRGEGRGSYNEQFS. The CDR3 coding sequence is TGTGCCAGCAGGGGGGAGGGACGGGGCTCCTACAATGAGCAGTTCTCC.

For this clonotype: Since a much larger clone is just one base distant, this may be a read error. The chain is built from TRBV28 and TRBJ2-2, with D perhaps TRBD2 (6 bases). This CDR3 is built from 10 residues. CDR1 and CDR2 from the germline V gene are MDHEN and SYDVKM. For the CDR3, the DNA is TGTGCCGCAGCTGGCGGGGCGCTGTTTTTT. The encoded protein is CAAAGGALFF.

This clonotype showed up many times. This chain uses TRBV5-1 with TRBJ2-7; D tentatively reads TRBD1 or TRBD2 (7 bases each). V lost 4 bases, J lost 3 bases, and 17 bases lay in between. The germline V gene encodes CDR1 SGHRS and CDR2 YFSETQ. The CDR3 runs 15 residues. CDR3 bases: TGCGCCAGCAGCCTACACAGGGGAGGGGGCTACGAGCAGTACTTC. It encodes CASSLHRGGGYEQYF.

This clonotype was recorded many times. The chain employs TRBV5-1 and TRBJ2-6; the D gene is possibly TRBD1 (5 bases). The CDR3 has 16 residues. V lost 4 bases and J lost 0, with 11 bases in between. Germline lookup yields CDR1 SGHRS and CDR2 YFSETQ. This chain's CDR3 is CASSVTVLSGANVLTF. The CDR3, as DNA: TGCGCCAGCAGCGTGACAGTACTCTCTGGGGCCAACGTCCTGACTTTC.

This clonotype was recorded many times. Sequence at one end of the junction differs from germline and may be a read error. The chain combines TRBV15 with TRBJ1-6; 9 bases agree with TRBD1. CDR1 and CDR2 (germline): LNHNV, YYDKDF (reference sequence). The CDR3 loop spans 17 amino acids. CDR3 sequence: CATSLRGGTGNNLPLHF. In DNA form, the CDR3 reads TGTGCCACCAGCCTACGGGGGGGGACAGGGAATAATTTACCCCTCCACTTT.

This clonotype was recorded at least ten times. J is TRBJ2-1 and V is TRBV5-1; D is ambiguous. V was cut by 0 bases and J by 9 bases, with 13 bases left in between. Germline assignment: CDR1 SGHRS and CDR2 YFSETQ. There are 14 residues in the CDR3. CDR3 amino acids: CASSLASSGSEQFF. The DNA for the CDR3 is TGCGCCAGCAGCTTGGCCAGTTCGGGTAGTGAGCAGTTCTTC.

This clonotype turned up a few times. CDR3 sequence (DNA): TGCAGCGTTGAAGAGCCACTAACCGGGGAGCTGTTTTTT. It yields the protein CSVEEPLTGELFF. The genes are TRBV29-1 and TRBJ2-2; no firm D call. V was clipped by 0 bases and J by 5 bases, with 7 bases between them. Germline V gene sequence: CDR1 SQVTM, CDR2 ANQGSEA. The CDR3 extends over 13 amino acids.

Concerning this clonotype: A read error is possible here, since a much larger clone lies one base away. This chain joins TRBV18 and TRBJ2-3, with unresolved D. Deletions cut 3 bases from V and 0 bases from J, with 16 bases between. Germline CDR1 KGHSH, CDR2 LQKENI. The CDR3 runs to 17 residues. CDR3 sequence (DNA): TGTGCCAGCTCACCTAGTTTTGACCGAGTAAGCACAGATACGCAGTATTTT. Translation: CASSPSFDRVSTDTQYF.

This clonotype showed up many times. The rearrangement uses TRBV2 and TRBJ1-1; D is uncertain. The germline V gene has CDR1 SNHLY and CDR2 FYNNEI. This CDR3 spans 15 amino acids. V lost 6 bases, J lost 1 base, and 15 bases lay in between. The CDR3 loop reads CASRSDAHPNTEAFF. The CDR3 nucleotides are TGTGCCAGCAGAAGTGACGCTCACCCGAACACTGAAGCTTTCTTT.

This clonotype was seen many times. The rearrangement links TRBV4-1 to TRBJ1-4; D call uncertain. Germline CDR1 reads MGHRA; CDR2 reads YSYEKL. V was trimmed by 5 bases and J by 6 bases, leaving 10 bases between them. The CDR3 is made up of 13 amino acids. The CDR3 bases are TGCGCCAGCAGCATCCGACAAGATGAAAAACTGTTTTTT. It yields the protein CASSIRQDEKLFF.